This note documents a single T cell receptor (beta chain) sequence. This record belongs to a study of blood T cell repertoires in COVID-19. The CDR3 is made up of 15 amino acids. Per germline, CDR1 SEHNR and CDR2 FQNEAQ (reference sequence). V dropped 3 bases and J dropped 3; count of bases not matched to a gene: 4. The method was immunoSEQ multiplex PCR; TCRdb's version includes in-frame clones alone and lacks a portion of them. The repertoire includes 150,000 to 200,000 clones, approximately 87% of them detected once, and approximately 4% sits in the top ten. V is TRBV7-9 and J is TRBJ1-5, with 8 bases matching TRBD1. The TCR originated in a woman in her seventies with acute or convalescent COVID-19. Specimen: peripheral blood. CDR3 residues: CASSFGQGTNQPQHF. The CDR3 DNA sequence: TGTGCCAGCAGCTTCGGACAGGGAACCAATCAGCCCCAGCATTTT. Drawing the rest from reference TRBV7-9 and TRBJ1-5, the complete variable domain is DTGVSQNPRHKITKRGQNVTFRCDPISEHNRLYWYRQTLGQGPEFLTYFQNEAQLEKSRLLSDRFSAERPKGSFSTLEIQRTEQGDSAMYLCASSFGQGTNQPQHFGDGTRLSIL.